This T cell receptor beta chain appears in the sequencing data of a study of blood T cell repertoires in COVID-19. Those enrolled in Seattle joined during active infection and were followed longitudinally afterward. Trimming left V 10 bases short and J 5 bases short, with 17 bases between. Germline V lookup: CDR1 MNHEY, CDR2 SVGAGI. The CDR3 is 13 amino acids. Only one count was recorded for this clone. TCRdb's copy holds only in-frame clones and misses some; the assay was immunoSEQ multiplex PCR. The data contain some 130,000 clones, approximately 90% of them seen just once; the ten biggest clones take up less than 4.5%.

The V gene is TRBV6-5, the J gene TRBJ1-2, with D possibly being TRBD1 (5 bases). Source material: peripheral blood. The receptor's source is a man in his 60s with COVID-19, enrolled during active disease. CDR3 sequence reads: CAIRGVGGYGYTF. DNA for the CDR3: TGTGCCATCCGGGGGGTTGGGGGTTATGGCTACACCTTC.